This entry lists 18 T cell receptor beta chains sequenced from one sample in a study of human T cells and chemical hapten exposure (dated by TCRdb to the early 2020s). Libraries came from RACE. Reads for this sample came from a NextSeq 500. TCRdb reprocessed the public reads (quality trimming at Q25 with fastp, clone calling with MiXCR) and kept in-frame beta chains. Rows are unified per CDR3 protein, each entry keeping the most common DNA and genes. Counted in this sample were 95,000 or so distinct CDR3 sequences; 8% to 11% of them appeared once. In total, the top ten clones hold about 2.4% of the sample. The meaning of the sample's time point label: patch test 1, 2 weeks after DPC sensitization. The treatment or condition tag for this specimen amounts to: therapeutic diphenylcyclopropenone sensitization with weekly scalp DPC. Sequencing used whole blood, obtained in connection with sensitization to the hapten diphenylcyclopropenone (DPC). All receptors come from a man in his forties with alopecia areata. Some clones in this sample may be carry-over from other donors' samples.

CDR3 loop: CASSIDRGTDTQYF. CDR3 nucleotide sequence: TGCGCCAGCAGCATCGACAGGGGCACAGATACGCAGTATTTT. V gene TRBV5-1 combines with J gene TRBJ2-3; 7 bases match TRBD1. CDR3 length: 14 amino acids. The V gene end was trimmed by 4 bases and the J gene end by 1 base; junction bases not matched to a gene: 3. The germline CDR1 and CDR2 sequences are SGHRS and YFSETQ.

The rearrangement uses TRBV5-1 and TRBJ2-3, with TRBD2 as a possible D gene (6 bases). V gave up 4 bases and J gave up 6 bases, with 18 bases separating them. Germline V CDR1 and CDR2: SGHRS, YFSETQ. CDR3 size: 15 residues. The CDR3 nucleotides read TGCGCCAGCAGCGAGGGACTTCAACTCCGGGATACGCAGTATTTT. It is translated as CASSEGLQLRDTQYF.

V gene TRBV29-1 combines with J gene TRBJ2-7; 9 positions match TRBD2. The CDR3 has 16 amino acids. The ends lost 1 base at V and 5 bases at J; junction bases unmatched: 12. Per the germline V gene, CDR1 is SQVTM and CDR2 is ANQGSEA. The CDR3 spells CSVEGVGGGGDNEQYF. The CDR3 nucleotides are TGCAGCGTTGAAGGGGTTGGGGGCGGGGGGGACAACGAGCAGTACTTC.

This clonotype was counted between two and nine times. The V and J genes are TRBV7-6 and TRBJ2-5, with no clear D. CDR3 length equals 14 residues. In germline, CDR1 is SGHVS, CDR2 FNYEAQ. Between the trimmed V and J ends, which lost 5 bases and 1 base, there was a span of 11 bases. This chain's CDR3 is CASSPRSAQETQYF. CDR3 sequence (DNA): TGTGCCAGCAGCCCTCGGAGCGCCCAAGAGACCCAGTACTTC.

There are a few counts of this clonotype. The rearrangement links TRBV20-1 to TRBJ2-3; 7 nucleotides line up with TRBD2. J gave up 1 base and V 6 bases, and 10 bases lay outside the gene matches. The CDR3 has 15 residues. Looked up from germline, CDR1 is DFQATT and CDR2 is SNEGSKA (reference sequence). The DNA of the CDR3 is TGCAGTGCCGTCCCTAGCGGACTTGGCACAGATACGCAGTATTTT. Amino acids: CSAVPSGLGTDTQYF.

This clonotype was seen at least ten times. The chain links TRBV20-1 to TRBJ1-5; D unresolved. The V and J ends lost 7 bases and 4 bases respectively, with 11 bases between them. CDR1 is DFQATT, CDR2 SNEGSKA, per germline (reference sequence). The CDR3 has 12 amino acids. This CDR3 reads CSGSRINQPQHF. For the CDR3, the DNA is TGCAGTGGTTCCCGCATAAATCAGCCCCAGCATTTT.

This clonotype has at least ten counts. CDR3 in amino acids: CASRPDSPAAAGNTIYF. The CDR3 coding sequence is TGTGCCAGCAGACCCGACTCCCCAGCGGCGGCTGGAAACACCATATATTTT. V is TRBV6-6 and J is TRBJ1-3; unclear D gene. Trimming removed 6 bases at V and 2 bases at J, with 20 bases between. CDR1 and CDR2 from the germline V gene are MNHNY and SVGAGI (reference sequence). This CDR3 is built from 17 residues.

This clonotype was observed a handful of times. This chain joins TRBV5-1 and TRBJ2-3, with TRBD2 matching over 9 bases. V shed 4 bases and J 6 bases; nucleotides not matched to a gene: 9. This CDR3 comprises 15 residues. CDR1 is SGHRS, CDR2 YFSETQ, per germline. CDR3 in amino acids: CASSPGLAGPDTQYF. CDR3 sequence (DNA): TGCGCCAGCAGCCCGGGACTAGCAGGACCCGATACGCAGTATTTT.

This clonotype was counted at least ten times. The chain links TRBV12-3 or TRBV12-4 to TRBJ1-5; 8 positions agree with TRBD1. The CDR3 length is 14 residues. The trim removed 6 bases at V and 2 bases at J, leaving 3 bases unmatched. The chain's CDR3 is CASSMTGGNQPQHF. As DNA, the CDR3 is TGTGCCAGCAGCATGACAGGGGGCAATCAGCCCCAGCATTTT.

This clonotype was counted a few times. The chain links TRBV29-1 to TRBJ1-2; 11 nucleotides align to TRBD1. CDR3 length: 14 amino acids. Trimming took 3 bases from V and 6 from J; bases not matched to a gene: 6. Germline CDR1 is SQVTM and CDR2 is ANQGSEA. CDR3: CSVEGTGGRDGYTF. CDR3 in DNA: TGCAGCGTTGAGGGGACAGGGGGAAGGGATGGCTACACCTTC.

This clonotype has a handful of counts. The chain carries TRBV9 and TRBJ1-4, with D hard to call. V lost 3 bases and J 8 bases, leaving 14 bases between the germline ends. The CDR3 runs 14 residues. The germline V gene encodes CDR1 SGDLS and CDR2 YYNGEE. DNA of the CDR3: TGTGCCAGCAGCGAAGGAGGGTCCAACGAAAAACTGTTTTTT. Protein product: CASSEGGSNEKLFF.

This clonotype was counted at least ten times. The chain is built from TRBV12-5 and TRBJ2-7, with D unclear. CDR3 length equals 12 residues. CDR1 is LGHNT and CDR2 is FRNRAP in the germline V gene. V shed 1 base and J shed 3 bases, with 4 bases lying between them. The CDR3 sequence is CASGLGVYEQYV. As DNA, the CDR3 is TGTGCTAGTGGTTTGGGGGTCTACGAGCAGTACGTC.

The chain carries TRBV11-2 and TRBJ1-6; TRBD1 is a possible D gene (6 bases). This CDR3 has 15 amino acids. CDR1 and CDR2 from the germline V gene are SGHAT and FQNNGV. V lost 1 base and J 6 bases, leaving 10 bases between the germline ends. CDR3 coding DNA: TGTGCCAGCAGCTTAGGGGTCAGGGGTAATTCACCCCTCCACTTT. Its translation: CASSLGVRGNSPLHF.

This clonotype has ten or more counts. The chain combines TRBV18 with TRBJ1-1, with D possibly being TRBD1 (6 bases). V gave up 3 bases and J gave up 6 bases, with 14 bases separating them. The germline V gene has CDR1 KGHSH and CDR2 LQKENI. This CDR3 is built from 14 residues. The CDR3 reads CASSPGHLFSEAFF. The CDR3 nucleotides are TGTGCCAGCTCACCGGGACACCTTTTCTCTGAAGCTTTCTTT.

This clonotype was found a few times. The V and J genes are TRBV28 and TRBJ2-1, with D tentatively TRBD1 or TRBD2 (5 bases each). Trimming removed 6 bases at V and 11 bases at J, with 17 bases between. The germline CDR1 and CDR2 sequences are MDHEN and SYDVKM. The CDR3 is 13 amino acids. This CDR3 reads CASSPTPGPKQFF. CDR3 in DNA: TGTGCCAGCAGCCCGACCCCGGGACCGAAGCAGTTCTTC. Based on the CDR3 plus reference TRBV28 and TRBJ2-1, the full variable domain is DVKVTQSSRYLVKRTGEKVFLECVQDMDHENMFWYRQDPGLGLRLIYFSYDVKMKEKGDIPEGYSVSREKKERFSLILESASTNQTSMYLCASSPTPGPKQFFGPGTRLTVL.

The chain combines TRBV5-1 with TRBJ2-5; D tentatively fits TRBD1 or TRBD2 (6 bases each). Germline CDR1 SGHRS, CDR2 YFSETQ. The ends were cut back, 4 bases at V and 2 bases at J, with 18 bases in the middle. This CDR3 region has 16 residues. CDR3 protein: CASSQGTSAGQETQYF. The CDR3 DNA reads TGCGCCAGCAGCCAGGGGACTTCGGCAGGGCAAGAGACCCAGTACTTC.

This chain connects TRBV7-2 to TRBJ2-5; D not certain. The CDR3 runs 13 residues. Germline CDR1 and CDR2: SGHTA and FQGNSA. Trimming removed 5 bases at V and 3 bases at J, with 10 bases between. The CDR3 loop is CASSLYTEETQYF. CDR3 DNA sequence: TGTGCCAGCAGCCTCTATACCGAAGAGACCCAGTACTTC.

The CDR3 sequence is CASRNPPTIEQFF. CDR3 DNA: TGTGCCAGCAGAAACCCGCCGACTATTGAGCAGTTCTTC. The chain combines TRBV6-2 or TRBV6-3 with TRBJ2-1, with a possible D match to TRBD2 (5 bases). CDR1 is MNHEY, CDR2 SVGEGT, per germline. The V end lost 6 bases, the J end lost 9 bases, and 15 bases lay between the germline ends. This CDR3 has 13 amino acids.